The 13 T cell receptor beta chains given below trace back to one sample, sequenced in a study of blood T cell repertoires in COVID-19. Sequencing was performed with immunoSEQ multiplex PCR; in TCRdb, only in-frame clones are kept and a portion is missing. This table holds 85,000 to 120,000 clones, about nine tenths found once. Material for sequencing was peripheral blood. These receptors were obtained from a woman between 50 and 59 years old with COVID-19, enrolled during active disease.

This clone was seen a handful of times. V gene TRBV28 combines with J gene TRBJ2-3; D might be TRBD2 (7 bases). Trimming shortened V by 9 bases and J by 1 base, and 11 bases separated the two germline ends. The CDR3 runs to 13 residues. Germline V gene data show CDR1 as MDHEN and CDR2 as SYDVKM. The CDR3 spells CASGGAGTDTQYF. The CDR3 DNA sequence: TGTGCCAGTGGGGGGGCAGGCACAGATACGCAGTATTTT.

The chain couples TRBV5-1 to TRBJ2-7; the match to TRBD2 covers 12 bases. V lost 0 bases to trimming and J lost 9 bases; unmatched junction nucleotides: 7. The CDR3 spans 15 residues. Germline CDR1 is SGHRS and CDR2 is YFSETQ. DNA of the CDR3: TGCGCCAGCAGCTTGGACCTAGCGGGGGGGCCAGGGCAGTACTTC. It translates to CASSLDLAGGPGQYF.

The V and J genes are TRBV12-5 and TRBJ1-1; D gene ambiguous. Trimming removed 7 bases at V and 4 bases at J, with 10 bases between. The CDR3 covers 12 residues. Per the germline V gene, CDR1 is LGHNT and CDR2 is FRNRAP. The CDR3 DNA reads TGTGCTAGTGTTTATTGGGCCACTGAAGCTTTCTTT. It specifies CASVYWATEAFF.

The CDR3 bases are TGTGCCAGCAGTTACCCCTCCGGCGGGAATTACGAGCAGTACTTC. Its protein is CASSYPSGGNYEQYF. The chain couples TRBV6-6 to TRBJ2-7, with D possibly being TRBD2 (6 bases). The CDR3 loop spans 15 amino acids. Trimming pared 2 bases from V and 4 bases from J, leaving 15 bases between. Per the germline V gene, CDR1 is MNHNY and CDR2 is SVGAGI (reference sequence).

V and J are TRBV6-5 and TRBJ2-3; TRBD1 matches 7 bases. Germline V CDR1 and CDR2: MNHEY, SVGAGI. J was trimmed by 8 bases and V by 6 bases; bases with no gene match: 8. This CDR3 comprises 13 residues. DNA of the CDR3: TGTGCCAGCAGGGCGGACAGGACGAGTACGCAGTATTTT. Amino acid sequence: CASRADRTSTQYF.

This clone was detected only once. The V call is TRBV5-4, the J call TRBJ1-4; D gene uncertain. V dropped 2 bases and J dropped 4 bases, with 15 bases sitting between them. Germline V gives CDR1 SGHNT, CDR2 YYREEE (reference sequence). This CDR3 contains 16 residues. The CDR3 protein is CASSFREVLGNEKLFF. The CDR3 nucleotides read TGTGCCAGCAGCTTTCGTGAGGTGCTCGGTAATGAAAAACTGTTTTTT.

This chain links TRBV23-1 with TRBJ2-1; 7 nucleotides match TRBD2. TRBV23-1 is an ORF; its function is uncertain. The CDR3 spans 16 residues. V dropped 8 bases and J dropped 8; count of bases not matched to a gene: 18. For the CDR3, the DNA is TGCGCCAGCCATTACTGGGAGGGAGAAGCCTTGCATGAGCAGTTCTTC. Its translation is CASHYWEGEALHEQFF.

For the CDR3, the DNA is TGTGCCAGCAGCGTAGAGCTCAGTCTCGAGGAAAATTCACCCCTCCACTTT. Translation: CASSVELSLEENSPLHF. The chain joins TRBV9 to TRBJ1-6; D is unresolved. This CDR3 has 17 amino acids. The germline V and J ends were trimmed by 0 bases and 7 bases, with 17 bases remaining between them. Germline V CDR1 and CDR2: SGDLS, YYNGEE.

The chain couples TRBV5-4 to TRBJ2-6, with 7 bases lining up with TRBD1. V was clipped by 4 bases and J by 3 bases; unmatched bases: 13. CDR1 SGHNT and CDR2 YYREEE come from the germline V gene (reference sequence). The CDR3 is 18 amino acids. This CDR3 reads CASSGDRARFGGANVLTF. The CDR3 DNA reads as TGTGCCAGCAGCGGCGACAGGGCTAGGTTTGGTGGGGCCAACGTCCTGACTTTC.

The chain joins TRBV5-4 to TRBJ1-2; maybe TRBD1 (6 bases). Germline-derived CDR1 and CDR2 are SGHNT and YYREEE (reference sequence). The CDR3 sequence is 13 residues long. V shed 6 bases and J shed 8 bases, with 17 bases lying between them. CDR3 nucleotides: TGTGCCAGCACCCAACAGGACAGTAGCGGCTACACCTTC. Its protein is CASTQQDSSGYTF.

This chain joins TRBV19 and TRBJ1-2, with 7 bases lining up with TRBD1. The CDR3 consists of 16 residues. Unmatched junction bases numbered 8, after V lost 0 bases and J lost 4 bases. Germline lookup yields CDR1 LNHDA and CDR2 SQIVND (reference sequence). CDR3 sequence reads: CASSIDSTGLGYGYTF. In DNA, the CDR3 is TGTGCCAGTAGTATAGACTCGACAGGGCTCGGCTATGGCTACACCTTC.

The chain has TRBV11-2 and TRBJ2-7; D gene uncertain. V was shortened by 2 bases and J by 6 bases, with 11 bases between the two germline ends. Germline CDR1 is SGHAT and CDR2 is FQNNGV. This CDR3 comprises 13 residues. DNA of the CDR3: TGTGCCAGCAGCTTATTGCTCGGTACCGAGCAGTACTTC. Protein product: CASSLLLGTEQYF.

This chain joins TRBV19 and TRBJ2-2; 12 nucleotides match TRBD2. With 7 bases clipped from V and 6 bases from J, the junction kept 3 bases outside the gene matches. The CDR3 sequence is 14 residues long. From germline, CDR1 is LNHDA and CDR2 SQIVND (reference sequence). Here the CDR3 DNA reads TGTGCCAGTAAATCTAGCGGGGGGGCCGGGGAGCTGTTTTTT. It is translated as CASKSSGGAGELFF.